This is a list of T cell receptor beta chains from one sample in a study of blood T cells in healthy people across ages. TCRdb reprocessed the 5' RACE reads via MiXCR and lists one record per CDR3 protein. The sample shows 1.5 million to 2 million distinct CDR3 sequences, about two fifths of them seen only once. The sequenced sample consisted of blood. These receptor sequences come from a human donor in good health. The conserved cysteine and the conserved F or W are not part of the CDR3 here. Each record gives: V gene, J gene, CDR3 length, CDR3 protein.

TRBV15	TRBJ2-7	15	ATSHRDPLRWSYEQY
TRBV7-3	TRBJ2-2	14	ASSLRGAGNTGELF
TRBV24-1	TRBJ2-5	11	ATGRGHQETQY
TRBV7-3	TRBJ2-1	12	ASNPQTGTREQF
TRBV28	TRBJ1-2	12	ASRPGQGRYGYT
TRBV10-3	TRBJ2-5	14	ATTPGASGNQETQY
TRBV9	TRBJ1-1	12	ASSVGAGYTEAF
TRBV5-1	TRBJ2-4	14	ASSLGTSGVLNIQY
TRBV11-2	TRBJ2-5	14	ASSLAATGLGETQY
TRBV6-6	TRBJ1-6	12	ATRRGQYNSPLH
TRBV10-2	TRBJ2-3	15	ASSGGLGPGDTDTQY
TRBV12-3/TRBV12-4	TRBJ1-4	12	ASSFRVGGEKLF
TRBV5-5	TRBJ1-1	14	ASSLRQTTMNTEAF
TRBV4-3	TRBJ2-1	13	ASSRWDERRNEQF
TRBV28	TRBJ2-1	14	ASSLTGVASYNEQF
TRBV7-9	TRBJ1-2	14	ASSLGTGLALGGYT
TRBV6-4	TRBJ1-5	15	ASPRSTGTVELQPQH
TRBV11-2	TRBJ2-7	11	ASSFGDAYEQY
TRBV6-2/TRBV6-3	-	18	ASSHSPYLGLGLRSYEQY
TRBV5-1	TRBJ2-7	12	ASSLARARNEQY
TRBV29-1	TRBJ1-2	11	SVQQDSNYGYT
TRBV7-9	TRBJ2-1	12	ASSPRSLSSEQF
TRBV15	TRBJ1-5	13	ATGGDSYSNQPQH
TRBV20-1	TRBJ2-7	13	SASKVTSGSYEQY